A single sample is the source of the 4 T cell receptor beta chains below, sequenced in a study of blood T cell repertoires in COVID-19. The method was immunoSEQ multiplex PCR; TCRdb's version includes in-frame clones alone and lacks a portion of them. The sample shows about 170,000 clones, roughly 85% of them seen only once. Sequencing input: PBMCs or T cells enriched from blood (not recorded which). The source of these receptors is a woman aged 50 to 60 who had recovered from COVID-19.

This clone was observed a single time. The chain couples TRBV12-3 or TRBV12-4 to TRBJ2-1, with unresolved D. This CDR3 is built from 12 residues. Trimming removed 3 bases from V and 9 bases from J, with 9 bases in between. Here the CDR3 DNA reads TGTGCCAGCAGTTTTAGCCCTGCTGAGCAGTTCTTC. This sequence encodes CASSFSPAEQFF.

The rearrangement links TRBV21-1 to TRBJ1-1; the table gives TRBD1 as D, unverified against the DNA. TRBV21-1 is labeled a pseudogene. CDR3 size: 15 residues. CDR3 in DNA: TGTGCCAGCAGCAAAGGGACAGGGGGCGCCACTGAAGCTTTCTTT. Translating gives CASSKGTGGATEAFF.

The J gene is TRBJ1-5, the V gene TRBV27, with 7 bases identical to TRBD1. CDR1 and CDR2 from the germline V gene are MNHEY and SMNVEV (reference sequence). This CDR3 spans 14 amino acids. J lost 6 bases, V lost 5 bases, and 7 bases had no gene match. The CDR3 coding sequence is TGTGCCAGCAGTACCCGACAGGGAGGTCAGCCCCAGCATTTT. Protein product: CASSTRQGGQPQHF.

This rearrangement joins TRBV11-2 to TRBJ1-2; 10 bases match TRBD1. V trimming: 5 bases; J trimming: 6 bases; junction bases outside the gene matches: 9. The CDR3 length is 15 residues. The germline V gene has CDR1 SGHAT and CDR2 FQNNGV. For the CDR3, the DNA is TGTGCCAGCAGCCCTTGGGGACAGGGGAAGAATGGCTACACCTTC. Protein product: CASSPWGQGKNGYTF.